The T cell receptor (beta chain) described here comes from a study of blood T cell repertoires in COVID-19. Sequencing used immunoSEQ multiplex PCR; TCRdb keeps in-frame clones, though not all of them. The sample carries 110,000 to 150,000 clones, around 90% recorded once. The receptor was isolated from a human donor in a cohort sampled during active COVID-19. Sequencing input: peripheral blood.

The CDR3 spells CASSWLGGEGNQPQHF. In DNA form, the CDR3 reads TGTGCCAGCAGTTGGCTAGGGGGGGAGGGCAATCAGCCCCAGCATTTT. J is TRBJ1-5 and V is TRBV6-6; maybe TRBD1 (6 bases). This CDR3 contains 16 residues. V was pared by 4 bases and J by 2 bases, with 15 bases between. Per the germline V gene, CDR1 is MNHNY and CDR2 is SVGAGI (reference sequence).